One sample yielded the 25 T cell receptor beta chains listed below, sequenced in a study of neurological immune-mediated disorders. TCRdb ran MiXCR on the 5' RACE reads and lists one entry per CDR3 protein. Seen here are roughly 31,000 distinct CDR3 sequences, roughly 23% observed once, and the top ten hold about 27%. Input material: CD4+ T cells from blood. The receptors were sampled from a man between 50 and 59 years old with HTLV-1-associated myelopathy (HAM/TSP).

This clonotype was detected many times. The V gene is TRBV7-9, the J gene TRBJ2-5, with 8 positions matching TRBD2. Germline V lookup: CDR1 SEHNR, CDR2 FQNEAQ (reference sequence). The CDR3 contains 15 residues. Germline trimming cut 4 bases from V and 1 base from J; bases unmatched to any gene: 5. The CDR3 region has the DNA TGTGCCAGCAGCTACTGGACTAGCTCCCAAGAGACCCAGTACTTC. It codes for CASSYWTSSQETQYF.

Ten or more counts support this clonotype. The J gene is TRBJ2-1, the V gene TRBV5-5, with 9 bases lining up with TRBD1. V shed 4 bases, J shed 4 bases, and the junction held 6 bases outside the gene matches. Germline CDR1 is SGHKS and CDR2 is YYEKEE (reference sequence). This CDR3 comprises 15 residues. CDR3: CASSVTGTGYNEQFF. The CDR3 bases are TGTGCCAGCAGCGTAACCGGGACAGGGTACAATGAGCAGTTCTTC.

This clonotype was counted a few times. This sequence joins TRBV18 and TRBJ1-1, with D unresolved. This CDR3 has 15 residues. Between the trimmed V and J ends, which lost 3 bases and 5 bases, there was a span of 16 bases. Germline-derived CDR1 and CDR2 are KGHSH and LQKENI. This chain's CDR3 is CASSPPTLTRTEAFF. The CDR3 region has the DNA TGTGCCAGCTCACCGCCGACACTAACGAGGACTGAAGCTTTCTTT.

There are many counts of this clonotype. The chain carries TRBV3-1 and TRBJ1-2; D remains ambiguous. In germline, CDR1 is LGHDT, CDR2 YNNKEL (reference sequence). The CDR3 is 11 residues long. Trimming pared 4 bases from V and 5 bases from J, leaving 5 bases between. CDR3 amino acids: CASSLLYGYTF. As DNA, the CDR3 is TGTGCCAGCAGCCTCCTGTATGGCTACACCTTC. The full variable domain, with the rest looked up from reference TRBV3-1 and TRBJ1-2, is DTAVSQTPKYLVTQMGNDKSIKCEQNLGHDTMYWYKQDSKKFLKIMFSYNNKELIINETVPNRFSPKSPDKAHLNLHINSLELGDSAVYFCASSLLYGYTFGSGTRLTVV.

At least ten counts were recorded for this clonotype. V and J are TRBV6-5 and TRBJ1-3; the D gene is possibly TRBD1 (5 bases). Germline V CDR1 and CDR2: MNHEY, SVGAGI. V lost 8 bases to trimming and J lost 1 base, with 12 bases between them. CDR3 length equals 14 residues. For the CDR3, the DNA is TGTGCCAGCCTGCCCGGGGGGTCTGGAAACACCATATATTTT. Protein: CASLPGGSGNTIYF.

This clonotype rates as medium-sized. The chain is built from TRBV27 and TRBJ1-6; a possible D gene is TRBD1 (5 bases). The CDR3 totals 14 residues. Germline-derived CDR1 and CDR2 are MNHEY and SMNVEV (reference sequence). The germline V and J ends were trimmed by 3 bases and 7 bases, with 10 bases remaining between them. DNA of the CDR3: TGTGCCAGCAGTTTGGGGGGACCGAATTCACCCCTCCACTTT. It is translated as CASSLGGPNSPLHF.

V gene TRBV5-1 combines with J gene TRBJ2-7; 9 bases align to TRBD1. The V and J ends lost 4 bases and 10 bases, in that order; junction bases with no gene match: 12. The CDR3 has 14 residues. Germline V gene lookup returns CDR1 SGHRS and CDR2 YFSETQ. The CDR3 bases are TGCGCCAGCAGCGGACAGGGGAGCTCCTATGATCAGTACTTC. This translates into CASSGQGSSYDQYF.

The CDR3 DNA follows: TGCGCCAGTACTCCGGGACAGGGGCAGAATGGCTACACCTTC. Its protein product is CASTPGQGQNGYTF. The J gene is TRBJ1-2, the V gene TRBV10-2; 10 bases fit TRBD1. With V trimmed by 9 bases and J by 6 bases, 10 bases remained unmatched. Germline values: CDR1 WSHSY, CDR2 SAAADI. The CDR3 extends over 14 amino acids.

Ten or more counts support this clonotype. This chain uses TRBV7-7 with TRBJ2-5; TRBD2 agrees at 11 bases. The CDR3 spans 14 residues. J was trimmed by 4 bases and V by 5 bases; bases with no gene match: 3. Germline lookup yields CDR1 SSHAT and CDR2 FNYEAQ (reference sequence). CDR3 in amino acids: CASSPGLAGETQYF. The CDR3 DNA is TGTGCCAGCAGCCCCGGACTAGCGGGAGAGACCCAGTACTTC.

This clonotype was seen many times. This chain connects TRBV15 to TRBJ2-5; unclear D gene. The CDR3 is made up of 15 amino acids. Looked up from germline, CDR1 is LNHNV and CDR2 is YYDKDF (reference sequence). V gave up 2 bases and J gave up 0 bases, with 10 bases separating them. CDR3 protein: CATSRSADYQETQYF. The CDR3 DNA follows: TGTGCCACCAGCAGATCGGCGGATTACCAAGAGACCCAGTACTTC. Combining the CDR3 with reference TRBV15 and TRBJ2-5 gives the whole variable domain DAMVIQNPRYQVTQFGKPVTLSCSQTLNHNVMYWYQQKSSQAPKLLFHYYDKDFNNEADTPDNFQSRRPNTSFCFLDIRSPGLGDTAMYLCATSRSADYQETQYFGPGTRLLVL.

V and J are TRBV5-1 and TRBJ2-1; the D gene is possibly TRBD2 (5 bases). Germline V gene sequence: CDR1 SGHRS, CDR2 YFSETQ. The CDR3 contains 14 residues. V lost 2 bases and J lost 2, with 8 bases in between. The CDR3 protein is CASSFRTPYNEQFF. The CDR3 region has the DNA TGCGCCAGCAGCTTTAGGACTCCCTACAATGAGCAGTTCTTC.

This clonotype showed up many times. The gene calls are TRBV5-1 and TRBJ1-2; tentatively, D is TRBD1 (6 bases). The CDR3 sequence is 14 residues long. Looked up from germline, CDR1 is SGHRS and CDR2 is YFSETQ. Trimming took off 4 bases at V and 4 bases at J, with 14 bases between the two ends. CDR3 loop: CASSVTGSVYGYTF. CDR3 in DNA: TGCGCCAGCAGCGTTACAGGGTCCGTCTATGGCTACACCTTC.

This clonotype was picked up many times. This chain connects TRBV18 to TRBJ2-1; D assignment may be TRBD1 or TRBD2 (5 bases each). The CDR3 is 14 residues long. Trimming took 6 bases from V and 2 from J, leaving 11 bases between them. Germline V gives CDR1 KGHSH, CDR2 LQKENI. The CDR3 spells CASSSMGAYNEQFF. As DNA, the CDR3 is TGTGCCAGCTCCAGTATGGGGGCCTACAATGAGCAGTTCTTC.

This chain uses TRBV5-5 with TRBJ2-7; 10 bases line up with TRBD2. The germline CDR1 and CDR2 sequences are SGHKS and YYEKEE (reference sequence). Trimming removed 1 base from V and 2 bases from J; junction bases left unmatched: 3. There are 15 residues in the CDR3. CDR3 region: CASSLSTSGTYEQYF. The CDR3 coding sequence is TGTGCCAGCAGCTTGAGTACTAGCGGGACCTACGAGCAGTACTTC.

This clonotype was seen many times. This chain connects TRBV7-3 to TRBJ1-6; 7 bases map to TRBD1. V lost 5 bases, J lost 10 bases, and 8 bases stayed unmatched. Germline CDR1 SGHTA, CDR2 FQGTGA. This CDR3 is 14 amino acids long. The CDR3: CASSTGDRASPLHF. CDR3 bases: TGTGCCAGCAGCACAGGCGACAGGGCCTCACCCCTCCACTTT.

This clonotype was recorded many times. The gene calls are TRBV20-1 and TRBJ2-1; 14 bases are a match to TRBD2. This CDR3 region has 14 residues. The germline V gene encodes CDR1 DFQATT and CDR2 SNEGSKA (reference sequence). V was pared by 8 bases and J by 11 bases, with 11 bases of the junction left unmatched. The CDR3 region has the DNA TGCAGTTGCCGCGCGACTAGCGGGAGGGCCAAGCAGTTCTTC. Translated, it gives CSCRATSGRAKQFF.

This clonotype has a count of ten or more. The genes are TRBV18 and TRBJ1-2; D is possibly TRBD1 (5 bases). Germline values: CDR1 KGHSH, CDR2 LQKENI. The CDR3 has 13 residues. V gave up 2 bases and J gave up 8 bases, with 12 bases separating them. The CDR3 bases are TGTGCCAGCTCACCATATGACAGCGGGGGCTACACCTTC. Its translation: CASSPYDSGGYTF.

This clonotype was counted many times. This chain's CDR3 is CASSQGRLAVPSSYNEQFF. The CDR3 DNA reads as TGCGCCAGCAGCCAAGGGAGACTAGCGGTCCCGAGCTCCTACAATGAGCAGTTCTTC. The genes are TRBV5-1 and TRBJ2-1; TRBD2 matches 9 bases. This CDR3 is built from 19 residues. V lost 4 bases, J lost 0 bases, and 14 bases stayed unmatched. Germline V CDR1 and CDR2: SGHRS, YFSETQ.

This clonotype has at least ten counts. The chain is built from TRBV12-3 or TRBV12-4 and TRBJ1-2, with TRBD1 matching 7 bases. This CDR3 is built from 16 residues. Losses at the gene ends were 6 bases for V and 2 bases for J; bases not matched to a gene: 12. DNA of the CDR3: TGTGCCAGCAGGCGGGACAGCACCCTCCAAAACTATGGCTACACCTTC. Protein sequence: CASRRDSTLQNYGYTF.

This clonotype has ten or more counts. CDR3 sequence (DNA): TGTGCCAGCAGTTACTCGGGGCGAGATACGCAGTATTTT. This codes for CASSYSGRDTQYF. V gene TRBV6-5 combines with J gene TRBJ2-3; weak D call: TRBD1 (5 bases). From germline, CDR1 is MNHEY and CDR2 SVGAGI. The germline V and J ends were trimmed by 0 bases and 5 bases, with 6 bases remaining between them. This CDR3 spans 13 amino acids.

This clonotype has a count of ten or more. The chain has TRBV20-1 and TRBJ1-2, with D possibly TRBD1 on 6 matching bases. The CDR3 spans 16 residues. V lost 0 bases, J lost 0 bases, and 14 bases lay in between. Per germline, CDR1 DFQATT and CDR2 SNEGSKA (reference sequence). CDR3 nucleotide sequence: TGCAGTGCTAGAGATAGCGGGGGGACAACTAACTATGGCTACACCTTC. Translation: CSARDSGGTTNYGYTF.

The sample holds many counts of this clonotype. This chain joins TRBV5-1 and TRBJ2-1; 9 bases align to TRBD2. The CDR3 loop spans 16 amino acids. CDR1 and CDR2 from the germline V gene are SGHRS and YFSETQ. V lost 0 bases and J lost 5; bases outside the gene matches: 6. CDR3 loop: CASSLARGTSHNEQFF. The CDR3, as DNA: TGCGCCAGCAGCTTGGCAAGAGGGACTAGCCACAATGAGCAGTTCTTC.

This clonotype appeared many times. CDR3 region: CASSLGGKLAGVEQFF. CDR3 coding DNA: TGTGCCAGCAGTTTGGGCGGGAAGCTAGCGGGAGTTGAGCAGTTCTTC. The gene calls are TRBV12-3 or TRBV12-4 and TRBJ2-1, with 10 bases fitting TRBD2. V gave up 3 bases and J gave up 9 bases; unmatched junction bases: 11. There are 16 residues in the CDR3.

This clonotype was counted at least ten times. The chain uses TRBV20-1 and TRBJ1-1, with D perhaps TRBD1 (5 bases). This CDR3 contains 15 residues. CDR1 and CDR2 (germline): DFQATT, SNEGSKA (reference sequence). V was shortened by 4 bases and J by 1 base, with 16 bases between the two germline ends. The CDR3 DNA follows: TGCAGTGCTACTCCATCGACAGCCGGGAACACTGAAGCTTTCTTT. Its protein is CSATPSTAGNTEAFF.

This clonotype was detected ten times or more. CDR3 nucleotides: TGTGCCAGCAGCCCGGGACTAGCGGGAGGGATTACAGATACGCAGTATTTT. Translation gives CASSPGLAGGITDTQYF. This chain uses TRBV2 with TRBJ2-3; 16 bases align to TRBD2. V dropped 6 bases and J dropped 3; count of bases not matched to a gene: 6. This CDR3 has 17 amino acids. CDR1 and CDR2 (germline): SNHLY, FYNNEI.